This T cell receptor (beta chain) was documented in a study of cytomegalovirus exposure and HLA in healthy donors. Comment on this clone: Antigen specificity is unknown.

The germline V gene has CDR1 SGHAT and CDR2 FQDESV (reference sequence). This CDR3 contains 15 residues. Overall study findings and caveats: Cytomegalovirus status was reportedly diagnosed by the classifier with high specificity and sensitivity. Being productive about 87% or about 30% of the time was typical of most TCR beta V segments in an earlier analysis. Links to common viral pathogens appeared, in a later analysis, for several of the most significant clusters.

PCR involved 60 Vbeta and 13 Jbeta primers. Libraries were prepared by immunoSEQ multiplex PCR; TCRdb keeps only in-frame clonotypes and omits some of them. Among some 160,000 clones listed, around 80% were seen once. This receptor was obtained from a woman between 40 and 55 years old in good health and CMV-seropositive. This rearrangement joins TRBV11-1 to TRBJ2-5; possibly TRBD1 for D (5 bases). The J call may be mistaken, given a closer DNA end match to TRBJ2-7. The sample taken for sequencing was PBMCs. CDR3: CASRITGNPYYEQYF. Written as DNA, the CDR3 is TGTGCCAGCAGAATTACAGGTAACCCTTACTACGAGCAGTACTTC.